Below are 19 T cell receptor beta chains sequenced from a single sample in a study of T cells in tumors after PD-1 blockade. The data were produced by immunoSEQ multiplex PCR, yet TCRdb's version contains in-frame clones alone and is incomplete. The sample includes 45,000 to 60,000 clones, around 85% of them seen just once. This specimen was PBMCs, taken before anti-PD-1 therapy. The receptors here all came from a human donor with advanced basal cell or squamous cell carcinoma (not recorded which).

The genes are TRBV19 and TRBJ1-1; D remains ambiguous. V was shortened by 5 bases and J by 4 bases, with 14 bases between the two germline ends. The CDR3 has 14 amino acids. Germline V gene sequence: CDR1 LNHDA, CDR2 SQIVND (reference sequence). For the CDR3, the DNA is TGTGCCAGTAGTTCCGTTTCCAAGGGCACTGAAGCTTTCTTT. This encodes CASSSVSKGTEAFF.

The rearrangement joins TRBV24-1 to TRBJ2-1; 10 bases align to TRBD2. With V trimmed by 5 bases and J by 8 bases, 11 bases remained unmatched. Germline CDR1 reads KGHDR; CDR2 reads SFDVKD. The CDR3 sequence is 16 residues long. The CDR3: CATSGNRLAGSHEQFF. The CDR3 region has the DNA TGTGCCACCAGTGGCAACAGACTAGCGGGTTCCCATGAGCAGTTCTTC.

This rearrangement joins TRBV5-1 to TRBJ2-3; the D gene is possibly TRBD2 (6 bases). With 3 bases removed from V and 3 bases from J, the gap between germline ends came to 14 bases. Per germline, CDR1 SGHRS and CDR2 YFSETQ. This CDR3 has 15 residues. CDR3 sequence (DNA): TGCGCCAGCAGCTCAACGCGGGGATCAACAGATACGCAGTATTTT. Its translation is CASSSTRGSTDTQYF.

This clone was seen only a few times. The genes are TRBV5-6 and TRBJ2-3; 10 nucleotides line up with TRBD2. The CDR3 spans 16 residues. Trimming at V came to 0 bases and at J to 4 bases, leaving 5 bases not matched to a gene. The germline V gene has CDR1 SGHDT and CDR2 YYEEEE. The CDR3 DNA reads TGTGCCAGCAGCTTGGCTCCTAGCGGGAGATCAGATACGCAGTATTTT. Protein sequence: CASSLAPSGRSDTQYF.

The chain joins TRBV11-3 to TRBJ2-3, with 9 bases aligning to TRBD1. V gave up 4 bases and J gave up 1 base; unmatched junction bases: 3. Germline CDR1 and CDR2: SGHNT and YENEEA. This CDR3 contains 15 residues. Written as DNA, the CDR3 is TGTGCCAGCAGCTCCAGGACAGGGGGCACAGATACGCAGTATTTT. Its protein product is CASSSRTGGTDTQYF.

J is TRBJ2-1 and V is TRBV2, with unresolved D. CDR1 is SNHLY, CDR2 FYNNEI, per germline. The CDR3 loop spans 16 amino acids. The V and J ends lost 4 bases and 4 bases respectively, with 17 bases between them. The CDR3: CASSVINSWEYNEQFF. In DNA, the CDR3 is TGTGCCAGCAGTGTAATAAACTCCTGGGAATACAATGAGCAGTTCTTC.

V gene TRBV7-3 combines with J gene TRBJ2-2, with D maybe TRBD2 (6 bases). Trimming took off 2 bases at V and 2 bases at J, with 12 bases between the two ends. CDR1 and CDR2 (germline): SGHTA, FQGTGA. The CDR3 is 16 amino acids. CDR3 region: CASSLVGGANTGELFF. The DNA of the CDR3 is TGTGCCAGCAGCTTAGTCGGGGGAGCCAACACCGGGGAGCTGTTTTTT.

This sequence joins TRBV19 and TRBJ1-2; perhaps TRBD1 as D (5 bases). V was clipped by 7 bases and J by 8 bases, with 20 bases between them. Germline loops: CDR1 LNHDA, CDR2 SQIVND (reference sequence). The CDR3 length is 14 residues. The CDR3 region is CASTLWDSISGYTF. CDR3 nucleotide sequence: TGTGCCAGTACTCTCTGGGACTCAATAAGCGGCTACACCTTC.

The V gene is TRBV27, the J gene TRBJ2-7; 12 positions agree with TRBD2. Trimming at V came to 7 bases and at J to 2 bases, leaving 3 bases not matched to a gene. Per germline, CDR1 MNHEY and CDR2 SMNVEV (reference sequence). The CDR3 is 14 amino acids. The CDR3 loop is CASTGLAGPYEQYF. The CDR3 bases are TGTGCCAGCACCGGACTAGCGGGGCCCTACGAGCAGTACTTC.

Here the CDR3 DNA reads TGTGCCAGCCCGCCCCAGGGAGACACCGGGGAGCTGTTTTTT. The encoded protein is CASPPQGDTGELFF. This chain uses TRBV6-4 with TRBJ2-2; the D gene could be TRBD1 or TRBD2 (5 bases each). V shed 8 bases and J shed 3 bases, with 13 bases lying between them. The CDR3 is made up of 14 amino acids. Germline-derived CDR1 and CDR2 are MRHNA and SNTAGT.

This chain joins TRBV7-8 and TRBJ1-1, with a tentative D call TRBD1 (5 bases). With 5 bases removed from V and 1 base from J, the gap between germline ends came to 8 bases. The length of the CDR3 is 13 residues. The germline gives CDR1 SGHVS, CDR2 FQNEAQ. This chain's CDR3 is CASSRDGNTEAFF. The CDR3 DNA reads TGTGCCAGCAGCCGGGACGGGAACACTGAAGCTTTCTTT.

This sequence joins TRBV19 and TRBJ1-4, with a possible D match to TRBD1 (6 bases). The V end was cut by 4 bases, the J end by 8 bases, with 14 bases between. The CDR3 covers 14 residues. In germline, CDR1 is LNHDA, CDR2 SQIVND (reference sequence). The CDR3 DNA follows: TGTGCCAGTAGTAGACCAGGGGTATTCGAAAAACTGTTTTTT. It codes for CASSRPGVFEKLFF. The whole variable domain, filled in from reference TRBV19 and TRBJ1-4, reads DGGITQSPKYLFRKEGQNVTLSCEQNLNHDAMYWYRQDPGQGLRLIYYSQIVNDFQKGDIAEGYSVSREKKESFPLTVTSAQKNPTAFYLCASSRPGVFEKLFFGSGTQLSVL.

V is TRBV3-1 (or the pseudogene TRBV3-2) and J is TRBJ2-5; D perhaps matches TRBD1 (6 bases). V gave up 1 base and J gave up 5 bases, with 14 bases separating them. The CDR3 length is 15 residues. CDR1 is LGHDT and CDR2 is YNNKEL in the germline V gene (reference sequence). In DNA, the CDR3 is TGTGCCAGCAGCCAAGTGAAAACAGGGACGGAGACCCAGTACTTC. Protein sequence: CASSQVKTGTETQYF.

This clone was detected a few times. This rearrangement joins TRBV6-5 to TRBJ2-5; the match to TRBD2 covers 10 bases. The germline V gene has CDR1 MNHEY and CDR2 SVGAGI. V lost 2 bases, J lost 3 bases, and 6 bases stayed unmatched. The CDR3 runs to 16 residues. This CDR3 is CASSYPQREGEETQYF. The CDR3 DNA follows: TGTGCCAGCAGTTACCCCCAGCGGGAGGGCGAAGAGACCCAGTACTTC.

The chain employs TRBV2 and TRBJ2-7, with D possibly TRBD2 on 6 matching bases. CDR1 is SNHLY and CDR2 is FYNNEI in the germline V gene. V lost 6 bases and J lost 2, with 11 bases in between. The CDR3 length is 13 residues. The DNA of the CDR3 is TGTGCCAGCAGCGAGGGACTGCCCTACGAGCAGTACTTC. Amino acid sequence: CASSEGLPYEQYF. The full variable domain, rest sourced from reference TRBV2 and TRBJ2-7, is EPEVTQTPSHQVTQMGQEVILRCVPISNHLYFYWYRQILGQKVEFLVSFYNNEISEKSEIFDDQFSVERPDGSNFTLKIRSTKLEDSAMYFCASSEGLPYEQYFGPGTRLTVT.

The rearrangement uses TRBV2 and TRBJ2-7, with TRBD1 identical over 7 bases. CDR1 and CDR2 from the germline V gene are SNHLY and FYNNEI. The CDR3 has 14 residues. V lost 3 bases, J lost 7 bases, and 9 bases stayed unmatched. The DNA for the CDR3 is TGTGCCAGCAGTGAGGTCCGGACAGGCCCGGAGCAGTACTTC. Encoded protein: CASSEVRTGPEQYF.

The gene calls are TRBV5-1 and TRBJ2-7; D uncertain. The germline V gene has CDR1 SGHRS and CDR2 YFSETQ. The length of the CDR3 is 14 residues. V was trimmed by 0 bases and J by 1 base, leaving 8 bases between them. This chain's CDR3 is CASSLVAGSYEQYF. The CDR3, as DNA: TGCGCCAGCAGCTTGGTGGCCGGGTCCTACGAGCAGTACTTC.

The rearrangement links TRBV7-9 to TRBJ2-5; a weak D match, TRBD1 (6 bases). Germline CDR1 SEHNR, CDR2 FQNEAQ (reference sequence). The V and J ends lost 2 bases and 4 bases respectively, with 14 bases between them. The CDR3 runs 15 residues. The CDR3 sequence is CASSLSLRGTETQYF. CDR3 sequence (DNA): TGTGCCAGCAGCTTATCACTAAGGGGGACAGAGACCCAGTACTTC.

The chain uses TRBV7-2 and TRBJ1-5; D remains ambiguous. Deletions cut 6 bases from V and 5 bases from J, with 11 bases between. Looked up from germline, CDR1 is SGHTA and CDR2 is FQGNSA. The CDR3 has 13 amino acids. CDR3 sequence: CASSLEVYQPQHF. The CDR3 bases are TGTGCCAGCAGTCTGGAGGTCTATCAGCCCCAGCATTTT.